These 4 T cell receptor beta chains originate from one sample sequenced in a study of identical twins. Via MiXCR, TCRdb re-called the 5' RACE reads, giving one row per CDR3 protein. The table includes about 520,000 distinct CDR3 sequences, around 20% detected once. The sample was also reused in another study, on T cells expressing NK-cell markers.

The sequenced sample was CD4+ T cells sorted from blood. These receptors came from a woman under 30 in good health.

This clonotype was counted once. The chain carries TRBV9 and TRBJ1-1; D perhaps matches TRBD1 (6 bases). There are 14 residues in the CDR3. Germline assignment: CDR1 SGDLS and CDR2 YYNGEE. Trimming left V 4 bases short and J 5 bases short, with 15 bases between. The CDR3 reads CASSPLGGLTEAFF. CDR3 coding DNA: TGTGCCAGCAGCCCCCTCGGGGGCCTTACTGAAGCTTTCTTT. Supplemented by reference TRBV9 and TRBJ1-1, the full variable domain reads DSGVTQTPKHLITATGQRVTLRCSPRSGDLSVYWYQQSLDQGLQFLIQYYNGEERAKGNILERFSAQQFPDLHSELNLSSLELGDSALYFCASSPLGGLTEAFFGQGTRLTVV.

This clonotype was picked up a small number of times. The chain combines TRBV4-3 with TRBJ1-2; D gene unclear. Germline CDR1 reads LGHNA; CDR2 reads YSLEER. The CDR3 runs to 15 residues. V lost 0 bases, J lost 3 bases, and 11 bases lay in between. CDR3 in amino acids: CASSQERNSYYGYTF. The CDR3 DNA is TGCGCCAGCAGCCAAGAGAGGAACAGCTACTATGGCTACACCTTC.

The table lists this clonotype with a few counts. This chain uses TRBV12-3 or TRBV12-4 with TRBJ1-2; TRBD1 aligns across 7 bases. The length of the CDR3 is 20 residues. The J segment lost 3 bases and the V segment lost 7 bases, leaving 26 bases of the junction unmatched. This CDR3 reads CASTFGVIASKQGSDYGYTF. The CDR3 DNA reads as TGTGCCAGCACCTTCGGGGTTATTGCATCAAAACAGGGGTCGGACTATGGCTACACCTTC.

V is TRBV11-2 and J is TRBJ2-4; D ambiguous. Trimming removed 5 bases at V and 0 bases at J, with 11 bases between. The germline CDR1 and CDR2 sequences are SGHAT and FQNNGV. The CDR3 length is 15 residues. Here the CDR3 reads CASSPFDGAKNIQYF. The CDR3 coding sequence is TGTGCCAGCAGCCCGTTTGACGGAGCCAAAAACATTCAGTACTTC.